This T cell receptor (beta chain) emerged from a study of technical replicates of blood from several donors. Assay: immunoSEQ multiplex PCR; the TCRdb copy retains only in-frame clones and omits some. The sample carries around 60,000 clones, over 90% recorded once. The CDR3 covers 17 residues. The germline CDR1 and CDR2 sequences are LGHNA and YNFKEQ. Germline trimming cut 1 base from V and 7 bases from J; bases unmatched to any gene: 9. The chain carries TRBV4-2 and TRBJ2-1, with 11 nucleotides matching TRBD2. The receptor's source is a human donor in good health. Some clones in this sample may be carry-over from other donors' samples. Material: PBMCs. For the CDR3, the DNA is TGTGCCAGCAGCCAAGGTGGGGGGACTAGCGGTTTTAATGAGCAGTTCTTC. Translating it yields CASSQGGGTSGFNEQFF.